The entry that follows covers one T cell receptor (beta chain) sequence. What it binds is unknown. Germline-derived CDR1 and CDR2 are SGHTA and FQGNSA. The length of the CDR3 is 16 residues. Germline trimming cut 1 base from V and 8 bases from J; bases unmatched to any gene: 8. The data are from a study of T cell repertoires in aging, cancer and after chemotherapy. Study outcomes and limitations: In healthy donors, age-related TCR diversity loss mainly reflected lost richness.

TCR beta rearrangements were amplified from peripheral blood genomic DNA. A mixed TRB-A/B primer pool amplified rearranged TRB by multiplex touch-down PCR. TCRdb recomputed calls from the multiplex PCR reads with MiXCR, one row per CDR3 protein. The sample holds 8,500 to 10,000 distinct CDR3 sequences, around 34% seen once. The V call is TRBV7-2, the J call TRBJ2-1; TRBD2 matches at 10 bases. The TCR was taken from a human donor in good health. The donor label of this sample is uncertain. Input material: blood. CDR3 nucleotides: TGTGCCAGCAGCTTAGGCCTAGCGGGGGCCATCCATGAGCAGTTCTTC. It codes for CASSLGLAGAIHEQFF. The whole variable domain, filled in from reference TRBV7-2 and TRBJ2-1, reads GAGVSQSPSNKVTEKGKDVELRCDPISGHTALYWYRQSLGQGLEFLIYFQGNSAPDKSGLPSDRFSAERTGGSVSTLTIQRTQQEDSAVYLCASSLGLAGAIHEQFFGPGTRLTVL.